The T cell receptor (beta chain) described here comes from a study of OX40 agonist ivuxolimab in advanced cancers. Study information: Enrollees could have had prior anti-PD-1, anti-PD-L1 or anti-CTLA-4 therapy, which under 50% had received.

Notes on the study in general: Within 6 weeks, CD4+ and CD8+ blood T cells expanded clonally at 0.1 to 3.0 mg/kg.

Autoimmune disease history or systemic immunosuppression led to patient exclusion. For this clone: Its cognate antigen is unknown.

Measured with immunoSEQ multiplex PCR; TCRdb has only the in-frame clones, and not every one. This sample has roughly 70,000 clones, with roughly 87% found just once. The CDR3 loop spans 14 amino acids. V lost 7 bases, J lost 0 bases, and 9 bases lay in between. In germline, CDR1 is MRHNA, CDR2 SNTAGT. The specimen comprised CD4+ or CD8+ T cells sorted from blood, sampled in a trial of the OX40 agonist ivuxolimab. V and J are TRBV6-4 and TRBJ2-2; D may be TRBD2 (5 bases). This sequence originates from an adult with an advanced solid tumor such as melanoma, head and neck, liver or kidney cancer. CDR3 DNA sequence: TGTGCCAGCACCGCGAGGGCGAACACCGGGGAGCTGTTTTTT. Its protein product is CASTARANTGELFF.